These 30 T cell receptor beta chains were all obtained from the same sample, sequenced in a study of T cell repertoires in cytomegalovirus infection. Via MiXCR, TCRdb re-called the reads, giving one row per CDR3 protein. There are about 600,000 distinct CDR3 sequences in the sample; 20% to 30% occur only once, and roughly 8% lies in the top ten. The sequenced sample consisted of CD8+ T cells from PBMCs. These receptors were taken from a human donor in good health (CMV status not recorded). Some clones in this sample may be carry-over from other donors' samples.

V and J are TRBV20-1 and TRBJ2-2, with a possible D match to TRBD1 (5 bases). Trimming pared 1 base from V and 0 bases from J, leaving 9 bases between. The CDR3 is 15 amino acids. The germline V gene encodes CDR1 DFQATT and CDR2 SNEGSKA (reference sequence). For the CDR3, the DNA is TGCAGTGCTAGAGGAGACAGCGCGAACACCGGGGAGCTGTTTTTT. This translates into CSARGDSANTGELFF.

The chain couples TRBV6-2 or TRBV6-3 to TRBJ2-1; D not resolved. Trimming cost V 0 bases and J 9 bases, with 9 bases left between them. CDR3 length equals 13 residues. From germline, CDR1 is MNHEY and CDR2 SVGEGT. CDR3 in DNA: TGTGCCAGCAGTTACTCGCCCCAAGGTGAGCAGTTCTTC. Translation: CASSYSPQGEQFF.

This rearrangement joins TRBV25-1 to TRBJ2-2; 7 bases are a match to TRBD1. Germline CDR1 and CDR2: MGHDK and SYGVNS. Unmatched junction bases numbered 3, after V lost 9 bases and J lost 2 bases. The CDR3 is made up of 13 amino acids. CDR3 nucleotide sequence: TGTGCCAGGGACAGGATTAACACCGGGGAGCTGTTTTTT. Protein: CARDRINTGELFF.

The chain recombines TRBV20-1 with TRBJ2-7; perhaps TRBD2 as D (5 bases). The germline CDR1 and CDR2 sequences are DFQATT and SNEGSKA (reference sequence). This CDR3 region has 13 residues. Trimming shortened V by 6 bases and J by 4 bases, and 16 bases separated the two germline ends. CDR3 amino acids: CSARSRTRYEQYV. The DNA for the CDR3 is TGCAGTGCGAGATCAAGAACTAGATACGAGCAGTACGTC.

This clonotype was found a few times. The chain joins TRBV11-2 to TRBJ2-5; 8 bases are a match to TRBD2. Germline CDR1 SGHAT, CDR2 FQNNGV. V was pared by 1 base and J by 5 bases, with 6 bases of the junction left unmatched. The CDR3 length is 15 residues. CDR3 sequence reads: CASSLGRGGGETQYF. The CDR3 region has the DNA TGTGCCAGCAGCTTAGGTCGGGGGGGCGGTGAGACCCAGTACTTC.

This clonotype was observed a few times. This chain joins TRBV6-2 or TRBV6-3 and TRBJ2-1; D tentatively fits TRBD1 or TRBD2 (5 bases each). This CDR3 spans 12 amino acids. V was clipped by 6 bases and J by 8 bases, with 11 bases between them. Germline values: CDR1 MNHEY, CDR2 SVGEGT. This CDR3 reads CASRTGGDEQFF. The CDR3 region has the DNA TGTGCCAGCAGGACTGGGGGAGATGAGCAGTTCTTC.

The chain is built from TRBV29-1 and TRBJ2-1, with 9 bases aligning to TRBD1. The J segment lost 6 bases and the V segment lost 6 bases, leaving 9 bases of the junction unmatched. The germline CDR1 and CDR2 sequences are SQVTM and ANQGSEA. The CDR3 runs to 14 residues. CDR3 DNA sequence: TGCAGCGTCGCAGGGACAGGGCGAAGCAATGAGCAGTTCTTC. Protein: CSVAGTGRSNEQFF.

The chain uses TRBV28 and TRBJ2-3; unclear D gene. The CDR3 has 17 amino acids. Germline loops: CDR1 MDHEN, CDR2 SYDVKM. V lost 7 bases, J lost 0 bases, and 20 bases lay in between. The CDR3 DNA sequence: TGTGCCAGCACCGATACCGGAAACATCTTTAGCACAGATACGCAGTATTTT. Protein sequence: CASTDTGNIFSTDTQYF.

This clonotype was observed at least ten times. J is TRBJ2-1 and V is TRBV7-8, with 9 bases lining up with TRBD1. J lost 7 bases, V lost 0 bases, and 7 bases had no gene match. CDR3 length: 16 amino acids. CDR1 is SGHVS, CDR2 FQNEAQ, per germline. CDR3 bases: TGTGCCAGCAGCTTAGCGGGACAGGGTGTGGTGAATGAGCAGTTCTTC. Its protein is CASSLAGQGVVNEQFF.

Points on this clonotype: Just one base apart from a much larger clone, this may be a read error. The chain joins TRBV7-9 to TRBJ2-1; D not resolved. The CDR3 length is 12 residues. Germline loops: CDR1 SEHNR, CDR2 FQNEAQ (reference sequence). The CDR3 coding sequence is TGTGCCAGCAGCCCCGGCCACAATAAGCAGTTCTTC. Protein product: CASSPGHNKQFF.

The chain recombines TRBV13 with TRBJ1-2; perhaps TRBD1 as D (5 bases). The V end was cut by 3 bases, the J end by 10 bases, with 9 bases between. The CDR3 has 11 amino acids. Germline V CDR1 and CDR2: PRHDT, FYEKMQ (reference sequence). The CDR3 loop is CASSFQTVYTF. CDR3 coding DNA: TGTGCCAGCAGCTTCCAGACAGTCTACACCTTC. Full variable domain (rest looked up from reference TRBV13 and TRBJ1-2): AAGVIQSPRHLIKEKRETATLKCYPIPRHDTVYWYQQGPGQDPQFLISFYEKMQSDKGSIPDRFSAQQFSDYHSELNMSSLELGDSALYFCASSFQTVYTFGSGTRLTVV.

The V and J genes are TRBV6-2 or TRBV6-3 and TRBJ2-1; D not certain. The CDR3 sequence is 15 residues long. Trimming took 1 base from V and 2 from J, leaving 9 bases between them. Germline assignment: CDR1 MNHEY and CDR2 SVGEGT. CDR3 DNA sequence: TGTGCCAGCAGTTACTACCAGTCAACCTACAATGAGCAGTTCTTC. Its translation: CASSYYQSTYNEQFF.

This chain connects TRBV6-5 to TRBJ1-2, with TRBD1 matching over 10 bases. The CDR3 covers 14 residues. Trimming at V came to 0 bases and at J to 7 bases, leaving 2 bases not matched to a gene. Per germline, CDR1 MNHEY and CDR2 SVGAGI. This CDR3 is CASSYSGQGVGYTF. The CDR3 nucleotides are TGTGCCAGCAGTTACTCTGGACAGGGGGTTGGCTACACCTTC.

This sequence joins TRBV20-1 and TRBJ2-1, with 7 nucleotides matching TRBD1. The length of the CDR3 is 16 residues. CDR1 is DFQATT and CDR2 is SNEGSKA in the germline V gene (reference sequence). With V trimmed by 0 bases and J by 7 bases, 12 bases remained unmatched. The CDR3 loop is CSARDYRGVLGNEQFF. CDR3 nucleotides: TGCAGTGCTAGAGATTACAGGGGAGTTCTCGGGAATGAGCAGTTCTTC.

The rearrangement links TRBV28 to TRBJ2-4; no firm D call. CDR3 size: 12 residues. Trimming removed 5 bases from V and 7 bases from J, with 9 bases in between. The V gene's germline CDR1 is MDHEN and CDR2 SYDVKM. The CDR3 nucleotides are TGTGCCAGCAGTCTTAGGCGGAACATTCAGTACTTC. Translation gives CASSLRRNIQYF.

Only one count was recorded for this clonotype. A read error is possible here, since a much larger clone lies one base away. The chain is built from TRBV7-1 and TRBJ2-7, with 10 bases that match TRBD1. TRBV7-1 counts as an open reading frame of uncertain function. The CDR3 is 13 amino acids. The CDR3 loop reads CTSSSGQGNEQYF. In DNA form, the CDR3 reads TGTACCAGCAGCTCGGGACAGGGGAACGAGCAGTACTTC.

The V call is TRBV28, the J call TRBJ2-1, with a possible D match to TRBD2 (6 bases). Looked up from germline, CDR1 is MDHEN and CDR2 is SYDVKM. V gave up 8 bases and J gave up 4 bases, with 15 bases separating them. The CDR3 extends over 14 amino acids. CDR3 in DNA: TGTGCCAGCGGTCGGGCGGGGAGTTACAATGAGCAGTTCTTC. Translated: CASGRAGSYNEQFF.

This clonotype was counted between two and nine times. The V gene is TRBV28, the J gene TRBJ2-7, with 10 bases identical to TRBD1. The CDR3 contains 15 residues. Germline V gene lookup returns CDR1 MDHEN and CDR2 SYDVKM. The V segment lost 3 bases and the J segment 5 bases; nucleotides outside the gene matches: 7. This CDR3 reads CASSLGTGVLDEQYV. In DNA, the CDR3 is TGTGCCAGCAGTTTGGGGACAGGGGTGTTGGACGAGCAGTACGTC.

The chain has TRBV10-3 and TRBJ2-7, with a tentative D call TRBD1 (6 bases). The germline gives CDR1 ENHRY, CDR2 SYGVKD. The V gene lost 3 bases and the J gene lost 3 bases, with 9 bases spanning the gap. The CDR3 is 13 residues long. The CDR3 loop is CAISDGQNYEQYF. The CDR3 bases are TGTGCCATCAGTGATGGACAGAACTACGAGCAGTACTTC.

The J gene is TRBJ1-1, the V gene TRBV7-9; D is uncertain. CDR1 and CDR2 from the germline V gene are SEHNR and FQNEAQ (reference sequence). The CDR3 spans 10 residues. V was shortened by 5 bases and J by 6 bases, with 4 bases between the two germline ends. CDR3 coding DNA: TGTGCCAGCAGCATGGCTGAAGCTTTCTTT. It codes for CASSMAEAFF.

The chain's CDR3 is CASTPYSWENTGELFF. CDR3 nucleotides: TGTGCCAGCACCCCTTACTCGTGGGAGAACACCGGGGAGCTGTTTTTT. This sequence joins TRBV28 and TRBJ2-2; no firm D call. CDR1 MDHEN and CDR2 SYDVKM come from the germline V gene. This CDR3 has 16 residues. Trimming removed 7 bases from V and 1 base from J, with 16 bases in between.

The chain has TRBV6-6 and TRBJ2-7, with D possibly matching TRBD1 (5 bases). The CDR3 covers 11 residues. Germline CDR1 reads MNHNY; CDR2 reads SVGAGI (reference sequence). The CDR3 coding sequence is TGTGTCAGCCGATCAGGGTACGAGCAGTACGTC. It specifies CVSRSGYEQYV.

This clonotype has at least ten counts. This chain uses TRBV27 with TRBJ1-1; D is perhaps TRBD1 (6 bases). There are 14 residues in the CDR3. The V gene lost 3 bases and the J gene lost 3 bases, with 11 bases spanning the gap. Germline CDR1 and CDR2: MNHEY and SMNVEV (reference sequence). In DNA form, the CDR3 reads TGTGCCAGCAGTTTGGCAGGGGCCCACACTGAAGCTTTCTTT. Translating it yields CASSLAGAHTEAFF.

This chain links TRBV20-1 with TRBJ2-4, with D unresolved. Germline V lookup: CDR1 DFQATT, CDR2 SNEGSKA (reference sequence). The V end lost 0 bases, the J end lost 0 bases, and 15 bases lay between the germline ends. The CDR3 loop spans 17 amino acids. CDR3 region: CSARDLVTELAKNIQYF. Written as DNA, the CDR3 is TGCAGTGCTAGAGATCTCGTAACGGAGCTAGCCAAAAACATTCAGTACTTC.

V is TRBV29-1 and J is TRBJ2-2; D perhaps matches TRBD2 (5 bases). Germline CDR1 is SQVTM and CDR2 is ANQGSEA. The CDR3 loop spans 16 amino acids. Trimming removed 3 bases at V and 3 bases at J, with 17 bases between. The CDR3 coding sequence is TGCAGCGTTGAGAGCCACGGACTTGGGGACACCGGGGAGCTGTTTTTT. It codes for CSVESHGLGDTGELFF.

This clonotype was seen more than once but under ten times. This chain joins TRBV12-3 or TRBV12-4 and TRBJ2-7, with 9 nucleotides matching TRBD1. The J segment lost 7 bases and the V segment lost 4 bases, leaving 5 bases of the junction unmatched. The CDR3 loop spans 13 amino acids. The CDR3 spells CASSSQGAQEQYF. The CDR3 DNA reads TGTGCCAGCAGTTCACAGGGGGCGCAAGAGCAGTACTTC.

The sample holds many counts of this clonotype. The CDR3 DNA sequence: TGTGCCAGCAGCTTCCGGGACAGGGACTACAATGAGCAGTTCTTC. The encoded protein is CASSFRDRDYNEQFF. V gene TRBV7-2 combines with J gene TRBJ2-1, with 9 bases aligning to TRBD1. Germline CDR1 reads SGHTA; CDR2 reads FQGNSA. This CDR3 spans 15 amino acids. The V gene end was trimmed by 3 bases and the J gene end by 3 bases; junction bases not matched to a gene: 3.

This clonotype has only a few counts. V usage is TRBV29-1 and J usage is TRBJ2-5; 10 positions match TRBD2. J lost 1 base, V lost 7 bases, and 9 bases had no gene match. Germline CDR1 SQVTM, CDR2 ANQGSEA. The CDR3 spans 15 residues. DNA of the CDR3: TGCAGCGGACGAATTAGCGGGGGGACCCAAGAGACCCAGTACTTC. Translating gives CSGRISGGTQETQYF.

The V call is TRBV6-2 or TRBV6-3, the J call TRBJ2-1; D remains unclear. Germline-derived CDR1 and CDR2 are MNHEY and SVGEGT. CDR3 length: 16 amino acids. The V gene lost 4 bases and the J gene lost 3 bases, with 16 bases spanning the gap. The CDR3, as DNA: TGTGCCAGCAGTTTCTCCTCCAGCGCGTTCTACAATGAGCAGTTCTTC. It is translated as CASSFSSSAFYNEQFF.

V and J are TRBV28 and TRBJ2-5; 12 bases agree with TRBD1. V lost 5 bases to trimming and J lost 4 bases; unmatched junction nucleotides: 14. Per germline, CDR1 MDHEN and CDR2 SYDVKM. CDR3 size: 18 residues. The CDR3 spells CASSPPLGQGALRETQYF. CDR3 DNA sequence: TGTGCCAGCAGTCCTCCTTTGGGACAGGGGGCGCTAAGAGAGACCCAGTACTTC.